This passage covers 25 T cell receptor beta chains from one sample sequenced in a study of blood T cell repertoires in COVID-19. The repertoire was sequenced with immunoSEQ multiplex PCR; TCRdb's copy has only in-frame clones and lacks some. The table has 60,000 to 70,000 clones, 80% to 90% seen once. The specimen sequenced was peripheral blood. The source is a woman aged 55-70 years with acute or convalescent COVID-19.

The chain has TRBV3-1 (or the pseudogene TRBV3-2) and TRBJ1-4; maybe TRBD1 (5 bases). Trimming removed 0 bases at V and 2 bases at J, with 13 bases between. Germline V CDR1 and CDR2: LGHDT, YNNKEL (reference sequence). CDR3 length: 17 residues. CDR3 loop: CASSQEGRGRTNEKLFF. As DNA, the CDR3 is TGTGCCAGCAGCCAAGAGGGTAGGGGCAGGACTAATGAAAAACTGTTTTTT.

This clone was observed a single time. The rearrangement joins TRBV16 to TRBJ1-5; 10 nucleotides agree with TRBD1. After removal of 5 bases from V and 2 bases from J, the junction contained 3 bases not matched to a gene. Germline CDR1 is KGHSY and CDR2 is FQNENV. The CDR3 has 15 amino acids. The CDR3 is CASSGQGVGNQPQHF. The CDR3 coding sequence is TGTGCCAGCAGCGGACAGGGGGTTGGCAATCAGCCCCAGCATTTT. Drawing the rest from reference TRBV16 and TRBJ1-5, the complete variable domain is GEEVAQTPKHLVRGEGQKAKLYCAPIKGHSYVFWYQQVLKNEFKFLISFQNENVFDETGMPKERFSAKCLPNSPCSLEIQATKLEDSAVYFCASSGQGVGNQPQHFGDGTRLSIL.

The rearrangement links TRBV19 to TRBJ1-5; D remains unclear. The CDR3 totals 12 residues. Germline V CDR1 and CDR2: LNHDA, SQIVND (reference sequence). Trimming cost V 7 bases and J 5 bases, with 9 bases left between them. The CDR3 spells CASKRQDQPQHF. Here the CDR3 DNA reads TGTGCCAGTAAGCGGCAGGATCAGCCCCAGCATTTT.

V is TRBV19 and J is TRBJ2-5; the D gene is possibly TRBD2 (5 bases). The V end was cut by 5 bases, the J end by 6 bases, with 16 bases between. Germline CDR1 is LNHDA and CDR2 is SQIVND (reference sequence). The CDR3 totals 14 residues. The CDR3: CASSADSSGKTQYF. The CDR3 DNA is TGTGCCAGTAGTGCAGACTCAAGCGGAAAGACCCAGTACTTC.

The CDR3 sequence is CASRGDRKETQYF. As DNA, the CDR3 is TGTGCCAGCAGGGGGGACAGAAAAGAGACCCAGTACTTC. This sequence joins TRBV2 and TRBJ2-5, with TRBD1 identical over 7 bases. Looked up from germline, CDR1 is SNHLY and CDR2 is FYNNEI. Losses at the gene ends were 6 bases for V and 3 bases for J; bases not matched to a gene: 4. The CDR3 spans 13 residues.

This clone has a handful of counts. As DNA, the CDR3 is TGTGCCAGCGGAAGGGGGCCGGGAACTAATGAAAAACTGTTTTTT. Translated, it gives CASGRGPGTNEKLFF. The rearrangement joins TRBV6-5 to TRBJ1-4; 7 bases match TRBD1. CDR1 is MNHEY and CDR2 is SVGAGI in the germline V gene. The CDR3 runs 15 residues. V dropped 8 bases and J dropped 1; count of bases not matched to a gene: 7.

DNA of the CDR3: TGTGCCAGTAGTATCCGGCTAGCGGGGACCTACGAGCAGTACTTC. Protein sequence: CASSIRLAGTYEQYF. This sequence joins TRBV19 and TRBJ2-7; 9 nucleotides align to TRBD2. The germline gives CDR1 LNHDA, CDR2 SQIVND (reference sequence). Trimming cost V 3 bases and J 2 bases; bases outside gene matches: 5. This CDR3 has 15 amino acids.

This chain uses TRBV25-1 with TRBJ2-7; 9 nucleotides line up with TRBD1. Looked up from germline, CDR1 is MGHDK and CDR2 is SYGVNS. CDR3 length: 15 amino acids. Trimming took 6 bases from V and 4 from J; bases not matched to a gene: 10. The CDR3 nucleotides are TGTGCCAGCAGGGGGACGACAGGGGGTATTTACGAGCAGTACTTC. Encoded protein: CASRGTTGGIYEQYF.

CDR3 sequence: CASSQQGSVSYEQYF. The CDR3, as DNA: TGTGCCAGCAGTCAGCAGGGGTCAGTGTCCTACGAGCAGTACTTC. The chain uses TRBV2 and TRBJ2-7, with a tentative D call TRBD1 (6 bases). Germline-derived CDR1 and CDR2 are SNHLY and FYNNEI. The CDR3 is 15 amino acids. V was pared by 5 bases and J by 1 base, with 15 bases between. The variable domain in full, with the rest retrieved from reference TRBV2 and TRBJ2-7, is EPEVTQTPSHQVTQMGQEVILRCVPISNHLYFYWYRQILGQKVEFLVSFYNNEISEKSEIFDDQFSVERPDGSNFTLKIRSTKLEDSAMYFCASSQQGSVSYEQYFGPGTRLTVT.

This clone appeared a few times. This chain joins TRBV4-1 and TRBJ1-2, with 7 bases identical to TRBD1. Germline CDR1 MGHRA, CDR2 YSYEKL. The CDR3 has 16 amino acids. Losses at the gene ends were 4 bases for V and 9 bases for J; bases not matched to a gene: 17. As DNA, the CDR3 is TGCGCCAGCAGCCCCCCCCGGACAGGTCAAACGGTTAGCTACACCTTC. Translated: CASSPPRTGQTVSYTF.

This sequence joins TRBV5-6 and TRBJ1-5; 8 nucleotides align to TRBD1. V lost 2 bases to trimming and J lost 4 bases; unmatched junction nucleotides: 11. The CDR3 spans 17 residues. The germline CDR1 and CDR2 sequences are SGHDT and YYEEEE. The CDR3 sequence: CASSFQDRDRTNQPQHF. Here the CDR3 DNA reads TGTGCCAGCAGCTTCCAGGACAGGGACCGAACAAATCAGCCCCAGCATTTT.

V usage is TRBV30 and J usage is TRBJ2-7; 7 nucleotides line up with TRBD1. Germline assignment: CDR1 GTSNPN and CDR2 SVGIG (reference sequence). V shed 2 bases and J 2 bases; nucleotides not matched to a gene: 3. This CDR3 is built from 13 residues. CDR3: CAWSQQGTYEQYF. CDR3 DNA sequence: TGTGCCTGGAGTCAACAGGGGACCTACGAGCAGTACTTC.

CDR3 DNA sequence: TGTGCCAGCAAGCTGGGGCGCGACACTGAAGCTTTCTTT. This translates into CASKLGRDTEAFF. V usage is TRBV28 and J usage is TRBJ1-1, with D possibly being TRBD1 (5 bases). CDR3 length: 13 amino acids. V lost 7 bases and J 3 bases, leaving 12 bases between the germline ends. Germline assignment: CDR1 MDHEN and CDR2 SYDVKM. The full variable domain, rest sourced from reference TRBV28 and TRBJ1-1, is DVKVTQSSRYLVKRTGEKVFLECVQDMDHENMFWYRQDPGLGLRLIYFSYDVKMKEKGDIPEGYSVSREKKERFSLILESASTNQTSMYLCASKLGRDTEAFFGQGTRLTVV.

V usage is TRBV12-3 or TRBV12-4 and J usage is TRBJ1-2; no clear D gene. The CDR3 has 11 residues. Trimming took off 4 bases at V and 8 bases at J, with 8 bases between the two ends. CDR3 bases: TGTGCCAGCAGTTCGAGCCTCGGCTACACCTTC. It encodes CASSSSLGYTF.

The chain joins TRBV25-1 to TRBJ2-1; possibly TRBD2 for D (6 bases). This CDR3 has 10 residues. Between the trimmed V and J ends, which lost 11 bases and 7 bases, there was a span of 9 bases. Looked up from germline, CDR1 is MGHDK and CDR2 is SYGVNS. The CDR3 region has the DNA TGTGCCGGGACTCCTAATGAGCAGTTCTTC. Residues: CAGTPNEQFF.

The V gene is TRBV7-8, the J gene TRBJ2-3, with D perhaps TRBD2 (5 bases). The germline CDR1 and CDR2 sequences are SGHVS and FQNEAQ. The CDR3 totals 16 residues. The V end lost 0 bases, the J end lost 2 bases, and 12 bases lay between the germline ends. The CDR3, as DNA: TGTGCCAGCAGCTTAGCAGCGGCCCCGTACACAGATACGCAGTATTTT. Translation gives CASSLAAAPYTDTQYF. Looking up the rest from reference TRBV7-8 and TRBJ2-3 gives the full variable domain: GAGVSQSPRYKVAKRGQDVALRCDPISGHVSLFWYQQALGQGPEFLTYFQNEAQLDKSGLPSDRFFAERPEGSVSTLKIQRTQQEDSAVYLCASSLAAAPYTDTQYFGPGTRLTVL.

The CDR3 DNA reads TGTGCCAGCAGTTCCCTGACAGAAACTGGAAACACCATATATTTT. Amino acid sequence: CASSSLTETGNTIYF. This chain uses TRBV28 with TRBJ1-3, with D possibly TRBD1 on 5 matching bases. Trimming removed 4 bases at V and 2 bases at J, with 12 bases between. The germline V gene has CDR1 MDHEN and CDR2 SYDVKM. This CDR3 contains 15 residues.

The CDR3 DNA follows: TGTGCCAGCAGCTTCGCGACTAGCGGGAGAATCGCCGAGACCCAGTACTTC. Residues: CASSFATSGRIAETQYF. The gene calls are TRBV5-8 and TRBJ2-5; 12 bases map to TRBD2. CDR1 and CDR2 from the germline V gene are SGHTS and YDEGEE. With 2 bases clipped from V and 5 bases from J, the junction kept 10 bases outside the gene matches. CDR3 length: 17 amino acids.

V is TRBV19 and J is TRBJ1-5, with TRBD1 identical over 11 bases. CDR3 size: 15 residues. Germline CDR1 LNHDA, CDR2 SQIVND (reference sequence). With V trimmed by 5 bases and J by 6 bases, 6 bases remained unmatched. CDR3 protein: CASSLQGQGAQPQHF. In DNA, the CDR3 is TGTGCCAGTAGTTTACAAGGACAGGGGGCTCAGCCCCAGCATTTT.

The rearrangement joins TRBV5-1 to TRBJ2-5; TRBD2 matches at 8 bases. The CDR3 runs to 16 residues. CDR1 is SGHRS and CDR2 is YFSETQ in the germline V gene. After removal of 4 bases from V and 5 bases from J, the junction contained 13 bases not matched to a gene. CDR3 DNA: TGCGCCAGCAGCCGTCAGACTAGCGCCCTGTCGGAGACCCAGTACTTC. Protein: CASSRQTSALSETQYF.

This chain links TRBV6-1 with TRBJ1-5, with 7 bases identical to TRBD1. Germline values: CDR1 MNHNS, CDR2 SASEGT. The CDR3 has 16 amino acids. Trimming removed 3 bases from V and 5 bases from J; junction bases left unmatched: 10. CDR3 amino acids: CASSDGQVHGYQPQHF. CDR3 coding DNA: TGTGCCAGCAGTGATGGACAGGTTCACGGTTATCAGCCCCAGCATTTT.

This sequence joins TRBV27 and TRBJ2-3, with TRBD1 identical over 8 bases. Germline values: CDR1 MNHEY, CDR2 SMNVEV (reference sequence). The ends lost 3 bases at V and 4 bases at J; junction bases unmatched: 12. CDR3 length: 17 residues. In DNA, the CDR3 is TGTGCCAGCAGTTTGTCGGACAGGGTAAGGGTCGCAGATACGCAGTATTTT. It translates to CASSLSDRVRVADTQYF.

This sequence joins TRBV29-1 and TRBJ1-4; perhaps TRBD1 as D (6 bases). Germline lookup yields CDR1 SQVTM and CDR2 ANQGSEA. V shed 5 bases and J shed 3 bases, with 13 bases lying between them. CDR3 length: 14 residues. CDR3 bases: TGCAGCGTTCACACAGGGATTCCTAATGAAAAACTGTTTTTT. Translation gives CSVHTGIPNEKLFF.

The genes are TRBV6-6 and TRBJ1-4, with TRBD1 identical over 8 bases. Germline V gene sequence: CDR1 MNHNY, CDR2 SVGAGI (reference sequence). V was clipped by 5 bases and J by 6 bases; unmatched bases: 20. The CDR3 extends over 19 amino acids. The CDR3 sequence is CASSPGQGLRIRSDEKLFF. The CDR3 nucleotides read TGTGCCAGCAGTCCAGGACAGGGCCTGCGAATTCGTTCGGATGAAAAACTGTTTTTT.

The rearrangement links TRBV7-2 to TRBJ2-1, with 11 bases identical to TRBD2. This CDR3 is built from 14 residues. Losses at the gene ends were 4 bases for V and 9 bases for J; bases not matched to a gene: 5. Germline V lookup: CDR1 SGHTA, CDR2 FQGNSA. CDR3 in amino acids: CASSSPLAGVEQFF. The CDR3 DNA is TGTGCCAGCAGCTCGCCACTAGCGGGGGTTGAGCAGTTCTTC.